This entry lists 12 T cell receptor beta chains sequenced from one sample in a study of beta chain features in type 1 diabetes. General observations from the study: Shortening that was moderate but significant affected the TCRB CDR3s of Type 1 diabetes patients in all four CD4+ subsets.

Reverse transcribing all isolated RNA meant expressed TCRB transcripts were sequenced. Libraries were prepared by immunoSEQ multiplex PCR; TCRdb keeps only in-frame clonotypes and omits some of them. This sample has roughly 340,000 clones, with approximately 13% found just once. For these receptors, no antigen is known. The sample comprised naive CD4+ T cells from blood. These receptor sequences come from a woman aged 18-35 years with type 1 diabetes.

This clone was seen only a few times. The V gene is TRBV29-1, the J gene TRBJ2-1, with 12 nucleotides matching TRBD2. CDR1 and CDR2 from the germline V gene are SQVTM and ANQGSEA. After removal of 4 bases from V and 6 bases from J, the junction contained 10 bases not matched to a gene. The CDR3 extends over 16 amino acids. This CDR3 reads CSVGGASGRGANEQFF. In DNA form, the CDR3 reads TGCAGCGTTGGGGGGGCTAGCGGGAGGGGGGCCAATGAGCAGTTCTTC.

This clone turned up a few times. CDR3 loop: CASSNGGTSGSDEQFF. CDR3 DNA: TGTGCCAGTAGTAATGGCGGGACTAGCGGGAGCGATGAGCAGTTCTTC. V gene TRBV19 combines with J gene TRBJ2-1; 14 bases agree with TRBD2. The ends lost 4 bases at V and 8 bases at J; junction bases unmatched: 7. Germline V gene lookup returns CDR1 LNHDA and CDR2 SQIVND (reference sequence). The CDR3 spans 16 residues.

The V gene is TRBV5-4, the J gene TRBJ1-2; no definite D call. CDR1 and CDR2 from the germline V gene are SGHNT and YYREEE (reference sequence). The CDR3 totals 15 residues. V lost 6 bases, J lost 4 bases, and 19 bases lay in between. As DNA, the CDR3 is TGTGCCAGCAAGAAGCGAAATGATTTCGCCTATGGCTACACCTTC. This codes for CASKKRNDFAYGYTF.

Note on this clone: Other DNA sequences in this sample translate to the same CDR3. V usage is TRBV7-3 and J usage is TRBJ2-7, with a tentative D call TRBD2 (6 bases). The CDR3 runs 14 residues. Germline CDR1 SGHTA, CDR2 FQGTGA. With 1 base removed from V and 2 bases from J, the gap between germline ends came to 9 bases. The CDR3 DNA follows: TGTGCCAGCAGCTTAAAAGCGGGTCCCTACGAGCAGTACTTC. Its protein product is CASSLKAGPYEQYF.

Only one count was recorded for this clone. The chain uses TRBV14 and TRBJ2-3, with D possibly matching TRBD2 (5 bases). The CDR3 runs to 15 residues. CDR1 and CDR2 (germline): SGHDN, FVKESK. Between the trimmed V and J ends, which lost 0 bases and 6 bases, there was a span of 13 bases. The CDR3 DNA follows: TGTGCCAGCAGCCAAGAGGTCGCGCGGGCGGATACGCAGTATTTT. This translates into CASSQEVARADTQYF.

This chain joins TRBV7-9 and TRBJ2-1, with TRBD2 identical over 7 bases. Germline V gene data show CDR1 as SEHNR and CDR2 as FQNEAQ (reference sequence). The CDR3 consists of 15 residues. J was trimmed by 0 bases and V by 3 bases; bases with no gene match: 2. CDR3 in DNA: TGTGCCAGCAGCTTCGGCGGGAGCTCCTACAATGAGCAGTTCTTC. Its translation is CASSFGGSSYNEQFF.

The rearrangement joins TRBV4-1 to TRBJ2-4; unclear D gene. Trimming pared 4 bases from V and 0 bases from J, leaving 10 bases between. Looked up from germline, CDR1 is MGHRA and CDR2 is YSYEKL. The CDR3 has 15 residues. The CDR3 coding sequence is TGCGCCAGCAGCCCCTTGGCTGTAGCCAAAAACATTCAGTACTTC. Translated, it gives CASSPLAVAKNIQYF.

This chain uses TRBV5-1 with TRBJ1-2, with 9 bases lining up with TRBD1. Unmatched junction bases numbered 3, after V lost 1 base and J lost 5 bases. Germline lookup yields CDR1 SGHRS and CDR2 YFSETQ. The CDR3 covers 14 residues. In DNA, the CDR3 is TGCGCCAGCAGCTTGAGGACAGGGGAGTATGGCTACACCTTC. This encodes CASSLRTGEYGYTF.

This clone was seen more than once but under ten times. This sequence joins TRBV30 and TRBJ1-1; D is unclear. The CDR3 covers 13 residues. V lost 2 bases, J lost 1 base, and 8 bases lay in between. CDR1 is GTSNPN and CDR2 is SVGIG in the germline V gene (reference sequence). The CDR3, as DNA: TGTGCCTGGAGTCCCCTCCCGAACACTGAAGCTTTCTTT. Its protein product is CAWSPLPNTEAFF.

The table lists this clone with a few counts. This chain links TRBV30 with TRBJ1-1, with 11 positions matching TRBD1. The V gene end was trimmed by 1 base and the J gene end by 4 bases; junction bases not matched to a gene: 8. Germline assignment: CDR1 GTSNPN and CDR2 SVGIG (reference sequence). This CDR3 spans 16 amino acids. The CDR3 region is CAWSEKPGQGGTEAFF. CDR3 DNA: TGTGCCTGGAGTGAAAAGCCGGGACAGGGGGGCACTGAAGCTTTCTTT.

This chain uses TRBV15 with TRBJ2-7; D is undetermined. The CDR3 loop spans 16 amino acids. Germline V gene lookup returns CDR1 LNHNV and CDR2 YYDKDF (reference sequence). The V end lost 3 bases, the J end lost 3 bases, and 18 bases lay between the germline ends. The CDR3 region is CATSRYIHPGVYEQYV. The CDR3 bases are TGTGCCACCAGCAGGTATATCCATCCCGGAGTCTACGAGCAGTACGTC.

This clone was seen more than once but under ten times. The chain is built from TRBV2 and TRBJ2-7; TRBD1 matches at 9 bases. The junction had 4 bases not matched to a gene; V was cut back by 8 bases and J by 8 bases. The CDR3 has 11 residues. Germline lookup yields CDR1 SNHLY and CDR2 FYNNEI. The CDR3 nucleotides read TGTGCCAGCGGGGGACAGGGCCAGCAGTACTTC. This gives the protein CASGGQGQQYF.